These T cell receptor beta chains were read from a single sample in a study of T cells after yellow fever vaccination. TCRdb reprocessed the 5' RACE reads via MiXCR and lists one record per CDR3 protein. The table has 500,000 to 650,000 distinct CDR3 sequences, roughly 13% seen once. The sequences come from PBMCs, collected on the day of the yellow fever booster vaccination. All receptors derive from a man between 25 and 39 years old who received the YFV17D yellow fever vaccine. Each CDR3 is given without its conserved first and last residue.

TRBJ2-7	13	TRBV7-2	ASSYKTGSSYEQY
TRBJ2-3	12	TRBV20-1	SAKGTIKTDTQY
TRBJ2-3	16	TRBV5-1	ASSLESVRVPSTDTQY
TRBJ2-6	13	TRBV11-2	ASSLGTSGANVLT
TRBJ2-1	12	TRBV27	ASSRQGDGYEQF
TRBJ1-1	13	TRBV10-3	AIRSGGPSNTEAF
TRBJ2-5	14	TRBV7-9	ASSVRTSGSLETQY
TRBJ2-1	8	TRBV28	ASGRYEQF
TRBJ2-3	11	TRBV25-1	ASSEDGEDTQY
TRBJ1-3	13	TRBV4-3	ASSQDVIPRGTIY
TRBJ2-1	13	TRBV7-9	ASSNRDRGIHEQF
TRBJ2-2	13	TRBV18	ASSPPGGNTGELF
TRBJ2-7	11	TRBV7-2	ASSGGRGYEQY
TRBJ1-5	12	TRBV19	ASSSGQPYQPQH
TRBJ2-6	11	TRBV20-1	SVLRSGANVLT
TRBJ2-7	11	TRBV5-5	ASSTLLGTGEY